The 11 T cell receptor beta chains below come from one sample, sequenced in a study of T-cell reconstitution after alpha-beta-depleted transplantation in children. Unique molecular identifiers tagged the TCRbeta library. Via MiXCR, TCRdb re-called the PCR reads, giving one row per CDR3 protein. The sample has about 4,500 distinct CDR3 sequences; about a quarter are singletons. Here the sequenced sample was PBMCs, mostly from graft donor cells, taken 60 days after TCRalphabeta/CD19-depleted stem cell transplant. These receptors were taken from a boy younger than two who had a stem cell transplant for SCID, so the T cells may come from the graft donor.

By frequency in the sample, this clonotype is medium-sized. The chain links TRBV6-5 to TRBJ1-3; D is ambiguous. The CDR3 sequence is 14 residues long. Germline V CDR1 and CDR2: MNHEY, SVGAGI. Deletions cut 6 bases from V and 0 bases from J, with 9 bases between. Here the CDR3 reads CASRATVSGNTIYF. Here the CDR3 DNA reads TGTGCCAGCAGGGCAACAGTCTCTGGAAACACCATATATTTT.

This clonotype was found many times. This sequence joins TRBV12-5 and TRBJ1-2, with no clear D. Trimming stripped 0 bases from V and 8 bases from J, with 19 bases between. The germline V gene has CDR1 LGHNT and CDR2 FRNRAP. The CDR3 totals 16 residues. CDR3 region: CASGLVRSDRPLGYTF. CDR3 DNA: TGTGCTAGTGGTTTGGTACGGTCAGACCGTCCGTTAGGCTACACCTTC. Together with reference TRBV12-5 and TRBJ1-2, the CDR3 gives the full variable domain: DARVTQTPRHKVTEMGQEVTMRCQPILGHNTVFWYRQTMMQGLELLAYFRNRAPLDDSGMPKDRFSAEMPDATLATLKIQPSEPRDSAVYFCASGLVRSDRPLGYTFGSGTRLTVV.

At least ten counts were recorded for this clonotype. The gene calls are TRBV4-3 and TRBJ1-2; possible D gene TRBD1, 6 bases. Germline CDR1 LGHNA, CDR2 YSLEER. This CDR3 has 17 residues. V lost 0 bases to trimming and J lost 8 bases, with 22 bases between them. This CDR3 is CASSQEIGYWGAGGYTF. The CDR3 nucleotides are TGCGCCAGCAGCCAAGAAATTGGCTATTGGGGGGCGGGAGGCTACACCTTC.

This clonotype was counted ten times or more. The DNA for the CDR3 is TGTGCCAGCAGCCAATTGCTACGAAACTATGGCTACACCTTC. As protein: CASSQLLRNYGYTF. The chain has TRBV13 and TRBJ1-2; unclear D gene. The CDR3 is 14 amino acids. Trimming took 5 bases from V and 2 from J, leaving 12 bases between them. Germline assignment: CDR1 PRHDT and CDR2 FYEKMQ (reference sequence).

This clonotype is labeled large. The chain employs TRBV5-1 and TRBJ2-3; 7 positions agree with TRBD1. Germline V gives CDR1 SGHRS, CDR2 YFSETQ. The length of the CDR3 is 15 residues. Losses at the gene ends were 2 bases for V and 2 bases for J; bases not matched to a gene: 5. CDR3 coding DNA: TGCGCCAGCAGCTTACAGGGGATGGACACAGATACGCAGTATTTT. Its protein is CASSLQGMDTDTQYF. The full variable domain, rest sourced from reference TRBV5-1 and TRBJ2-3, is KAGVTQTPRYLIKTRGQQVTLSCSPISGHRSVSWYQQTPGQGLQFLFEYFSETQRNKGNFPGRFSGRQFSNSRSEMNVSTLELGDSALYLCASSLQGMDTDTQYFGPGTRLTVL.

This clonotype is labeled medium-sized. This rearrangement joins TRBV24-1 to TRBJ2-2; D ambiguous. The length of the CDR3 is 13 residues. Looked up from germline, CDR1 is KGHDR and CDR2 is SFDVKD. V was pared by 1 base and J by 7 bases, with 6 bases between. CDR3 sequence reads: CATSDLRSGELFF. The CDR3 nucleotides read TGTGCCACCAGTGATTTAAGGAGCGGGGAGCTGTTTTTT.

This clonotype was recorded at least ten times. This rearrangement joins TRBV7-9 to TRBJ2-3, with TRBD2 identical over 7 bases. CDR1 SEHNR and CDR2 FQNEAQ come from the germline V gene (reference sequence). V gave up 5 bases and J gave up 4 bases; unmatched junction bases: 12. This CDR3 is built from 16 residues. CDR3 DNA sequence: TGTGCCAGCAGCCCCCGGGGGGACGGGGCGGCAGATACGCAGTATTTT. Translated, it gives CASSPRGDGAADTQYF.

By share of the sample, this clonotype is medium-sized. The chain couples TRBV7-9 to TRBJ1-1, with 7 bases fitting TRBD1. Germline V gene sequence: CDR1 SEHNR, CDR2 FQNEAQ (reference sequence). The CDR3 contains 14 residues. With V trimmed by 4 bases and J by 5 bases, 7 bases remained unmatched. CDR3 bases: TGTGCCAGCAGCTGGGACAGCCGACTGACTGAAGCTTTCTTT. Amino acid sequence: CASSWDSRLTEAFF.

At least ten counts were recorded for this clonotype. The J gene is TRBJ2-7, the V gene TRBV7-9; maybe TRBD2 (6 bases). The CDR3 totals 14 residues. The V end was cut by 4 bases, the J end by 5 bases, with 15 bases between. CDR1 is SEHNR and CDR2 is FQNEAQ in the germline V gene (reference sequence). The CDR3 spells CASSSKAGPDEQYF. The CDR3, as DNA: TGTGCCAGCAGCTCCAAGGCGGGGCCCGACGAGCAGTACTTC.

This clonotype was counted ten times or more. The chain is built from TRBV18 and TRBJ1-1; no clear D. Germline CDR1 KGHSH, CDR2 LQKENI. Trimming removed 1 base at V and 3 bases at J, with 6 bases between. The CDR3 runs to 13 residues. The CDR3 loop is CASSPQFDTEAFF. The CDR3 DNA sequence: TGTGCCAGCTCACCACAGTTCGACACTGAAGCTTTCTTT.

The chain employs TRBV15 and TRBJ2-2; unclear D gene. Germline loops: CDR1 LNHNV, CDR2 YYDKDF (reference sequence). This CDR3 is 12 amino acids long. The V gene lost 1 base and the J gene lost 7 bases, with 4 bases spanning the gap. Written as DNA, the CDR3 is TGTGCCACCAGCAGAGTGGACGGGGAGCTGTTTTTT. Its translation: CATSRVDGELFF. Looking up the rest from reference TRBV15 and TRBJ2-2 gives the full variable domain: DAMVIQNPRYQVTQFGKPVTLSCSQTLNHNVMYWYQQKSSQAPKLLFHYYDKDFNNEADTPDNFQSRRPNTSFCFLDIRSPGLGDTAMYLCATSRVDGELFFGEGSRLTVL.